What follows are 4 T cell receptor beta chains derived from one specimen sequenced in a study of T cell repertoires in cytomegalovirus infection. No antigen has been assigned to these receptors. TCRdb called the reads again in MiXCR, with one record for every CDR3 protein. The sample contains under 850,000 distinct CDR3 sequences, roughly 36% of which appear only once. Specimen: cultured PBMCs, collected from culture after CMV antigen stimulation. The receptors were sampled from a human donor in good health (CMV status not recorded). Some clones in this sample may be carry-over from other donors' samples.

The chain carries TRBV20-1 and TRBJ2-3, with 10 bases fitting TRBD1. The V and J ends lost 5 bases and 4 bases, in that order; junction bases with no gene match: 3. The CDR3 consists of 13 residues. Germline CDR1 reads DFQATT; CDR2 reads SNEGSKA (reference sequence). The CDR3 nucleotides read TGCAGTGCTCGTGACAGGGGGCCAGATACGCAGTATTTT. Protein sequence: CSARDRGPDTQYF.

The J gene is TRBJ2-3, the V gene TRBV7-2; D is uncertain. CDR3 length: 14 amino acids. Trimming removed 1 base at V and 9 bases at J, with 14 bases between. Germline CDR1 SGHTA, CDR2 FQGNSA. The CDR3 reads CASSLGLNRETQYF. The CDR3 bases are TGTGCCAGCAGCTTAGGCCTCAATCGCGAGACGCAGTATTTT.

This clonotype was recorded a few times. V usage is TRBV28 and J usage is TRBJ2-7; tentatively, D is TRBD1 (6 bases). The germline V and J ends were trimmed by 5 bases and 4 bases, with 18 bases remaining between them. The germline V gene has CDR1 MDHEN and CDR2 SYDVKM. This CDR3 is 15 amino acids long. For the CDR3, the DNA is TGTGCCAGCAGTACCCCCGCAGGGGTCGATTACGAGCAGTACTTC. Translation: CASSTPAGVDYEQYF. Based on the CDR3 plus reference TRBV28 and TRBJ2-7, the full variable domain is DVKVTQSSRYLVKRTGEKVFLECVQDMDHENMFWYRQDPGLGLRLIYFSYDVKMKEKGDIPEGYSVSREKKERFSLILESASTNQTSMYLCASSTPAGVDYEQYFGPGTRLTVT.

V usage is TRBV6-6 and J usage is TRBJ1-1; D is ambiguous. CDR1 is MNHNY, CDR2 SVGAGI, per germline (reference sequence). Trimming stripped 2 bases from V and 3 bases from J, with 16 bases between. The CDR3 totals 16 residues. CDR3 residues: CASSYHPGRRDTEAFF. CDR3 sequence (DNA): TGTGCCAGCAGTTACCATCCGGGCCGCCGGGACACTGAAGCTTTCTTT.